This TCR beta chain was obtained from a study of OX40 agonist ivuxolimab in advanced cancers. Notes on the study in general: Both CD4+ and CD8+ T cell populations in blood had undergone clonal expansion by week 6 at 0.1 to 3.0 mg/kg.

Turning to this clone: The antigen is unknown.

TCRdb's table, derived via immunoSEQ multiplex PCR, lists solely in-frame clones and lacks some. The sample yields about 46,000 clones, about 91% seen once. Specimen: CD4+ or CD8+ T cells sorted from blood, collected in a trial of the OX40 agonist ivuxolimab. The sequence derives from an adult with an advanced solid tumor such as melanoma, head and neck, liver or kidney cancer.

CDR3 amino acids: CASSPAQGPADTQYF. The CDR3 region has the DNA TGCGCCAGCAGCCCCGCCCAGGGGCCCGCAGATACGCAGTATTTT. V and J are TRBV4-1 and TRBJ2-3; D might be TRBD1 (6 bases). Germline V gives CDR1 MGHRA, CDR2 YSYEKL. The CDR3 covers 15 residues. Deletions cut 4 bases from V and 4 bases from J, with 15 bases between.